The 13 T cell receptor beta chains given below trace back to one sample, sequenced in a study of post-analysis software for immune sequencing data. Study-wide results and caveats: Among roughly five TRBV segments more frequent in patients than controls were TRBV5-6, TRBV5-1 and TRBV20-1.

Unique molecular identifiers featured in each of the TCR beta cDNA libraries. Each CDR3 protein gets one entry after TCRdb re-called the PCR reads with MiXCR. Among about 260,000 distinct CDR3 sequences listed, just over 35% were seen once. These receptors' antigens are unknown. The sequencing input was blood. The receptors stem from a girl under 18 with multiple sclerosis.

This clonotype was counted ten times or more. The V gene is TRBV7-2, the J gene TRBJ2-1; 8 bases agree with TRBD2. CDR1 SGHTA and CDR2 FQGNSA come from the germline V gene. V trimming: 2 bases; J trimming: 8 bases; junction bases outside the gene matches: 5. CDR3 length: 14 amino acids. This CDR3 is CASSLQSSGHEQFF. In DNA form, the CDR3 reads TGTGCCAGCAGCTTACAGTCTAGCGGGCATGAGCAGTTCTTC.

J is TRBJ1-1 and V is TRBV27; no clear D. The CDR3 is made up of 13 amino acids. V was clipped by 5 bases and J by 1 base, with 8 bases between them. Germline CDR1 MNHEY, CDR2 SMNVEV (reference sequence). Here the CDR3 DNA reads TGTGCCAGCAGTGTGGCTTCGAACACTGAAGCTTTCTTT. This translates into CASSVASNTEAFF.

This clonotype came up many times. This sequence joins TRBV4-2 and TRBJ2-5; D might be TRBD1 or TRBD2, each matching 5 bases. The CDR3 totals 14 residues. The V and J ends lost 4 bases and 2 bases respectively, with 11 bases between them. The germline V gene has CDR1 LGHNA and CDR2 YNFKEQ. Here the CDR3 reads CASSPGTEQETQYF. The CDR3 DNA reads TGTGCCAGCAGCCCCGGGACGGAACAAGAGACCCAGTACTTC.

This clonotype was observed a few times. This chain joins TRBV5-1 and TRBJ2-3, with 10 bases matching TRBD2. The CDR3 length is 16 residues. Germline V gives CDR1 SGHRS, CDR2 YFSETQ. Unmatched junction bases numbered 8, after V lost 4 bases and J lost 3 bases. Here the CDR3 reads CASSGTVAGGTDTQYF. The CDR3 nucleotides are TGCGCCAGCAGCGGGACGGTAGCGGGGGGTACAGATACGCAGTATTTT.

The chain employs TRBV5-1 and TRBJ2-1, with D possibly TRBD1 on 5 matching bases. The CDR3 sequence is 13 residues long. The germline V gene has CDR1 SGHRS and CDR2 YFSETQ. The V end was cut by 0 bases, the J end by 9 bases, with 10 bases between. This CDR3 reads CASSLVRQGEQFF. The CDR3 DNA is TGCGCCAGCAGCTTGGTCAGGCAGGGTGAGCAGTTCTTC.

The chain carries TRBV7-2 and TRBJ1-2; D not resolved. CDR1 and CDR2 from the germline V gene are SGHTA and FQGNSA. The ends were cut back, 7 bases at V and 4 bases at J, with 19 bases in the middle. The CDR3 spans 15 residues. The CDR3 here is CASTLALSGGYGYTF. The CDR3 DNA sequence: TGTGCCAGCACCCTAGCCCTCTCAGGCGGCTATGGCTACACCTTC.

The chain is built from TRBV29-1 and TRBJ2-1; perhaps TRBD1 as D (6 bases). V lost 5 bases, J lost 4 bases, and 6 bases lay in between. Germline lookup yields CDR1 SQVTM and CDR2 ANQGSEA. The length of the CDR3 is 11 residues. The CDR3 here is CSVRGYNEQFF. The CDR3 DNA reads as TGCAGCGTTAGGGGGTACAATGAGCAGTTCTTC.

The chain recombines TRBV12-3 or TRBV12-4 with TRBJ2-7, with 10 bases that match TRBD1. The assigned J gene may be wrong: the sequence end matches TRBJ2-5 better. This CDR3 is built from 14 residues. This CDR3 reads CASSSGTGVGTQYF. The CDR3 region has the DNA TGTGCCAGCAGTTCCGGGACAGGGGTTGGGACCCAGTACTTC.

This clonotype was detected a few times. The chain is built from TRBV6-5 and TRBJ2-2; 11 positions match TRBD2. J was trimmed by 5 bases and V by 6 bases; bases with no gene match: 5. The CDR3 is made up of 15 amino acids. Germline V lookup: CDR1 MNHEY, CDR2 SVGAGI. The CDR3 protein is CASRTSGSGTGELFF. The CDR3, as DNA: TGTGCCAGCAGAACTAGCGGGAGCGGTACCGGGGAGCTGTTTTTT.

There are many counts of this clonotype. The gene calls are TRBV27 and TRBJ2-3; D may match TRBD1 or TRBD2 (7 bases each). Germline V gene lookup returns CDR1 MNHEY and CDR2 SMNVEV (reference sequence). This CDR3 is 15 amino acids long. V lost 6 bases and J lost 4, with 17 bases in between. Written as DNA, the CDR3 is TGTGCCAGCAGAAAAGACAGGGCGGGGGCAGATACGCAGTATTTT. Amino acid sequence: CASRKDRAGADTQYF.

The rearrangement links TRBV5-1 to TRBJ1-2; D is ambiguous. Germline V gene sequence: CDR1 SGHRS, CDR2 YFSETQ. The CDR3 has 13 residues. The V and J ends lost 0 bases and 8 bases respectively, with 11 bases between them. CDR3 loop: CASSLEGLRGYTF. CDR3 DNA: TGCGCCAGCAGCTTGGAAGGGCTAAGGGGCTACACCTTC.

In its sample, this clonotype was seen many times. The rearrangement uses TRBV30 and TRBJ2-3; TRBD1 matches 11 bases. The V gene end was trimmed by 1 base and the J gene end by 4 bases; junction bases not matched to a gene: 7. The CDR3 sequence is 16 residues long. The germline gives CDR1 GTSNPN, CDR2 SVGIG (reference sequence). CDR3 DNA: TGTGCCTGGAGTGAGGGGACAGGGGGTGTCGCAGATACGCAGTATTTT. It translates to CAWSEGTGGVADTQYF.

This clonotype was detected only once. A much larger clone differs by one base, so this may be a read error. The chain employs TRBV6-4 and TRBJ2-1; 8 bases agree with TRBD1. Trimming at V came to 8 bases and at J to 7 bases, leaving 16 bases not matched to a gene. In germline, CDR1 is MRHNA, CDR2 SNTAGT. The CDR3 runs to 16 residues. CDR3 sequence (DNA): TGTGCCAGCTCATCCACAGGGGGAATATCTTGGAATGAGCAGTTCTTC. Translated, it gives CASSSTGGISWNEQFF.